Below are 20 T cell receptor beta chains sequenced from a single sample in a study of T cell responses to AZD1222 COVID-19 vaccine. Only in-frame clones appear in the TCRdb table, and some are missing; sequencing was by immunoSEQ multiplex PCR. The table includes under 150,000 clones, roughly 90% detected once. Source: peripheral blood, taken 28 days after the second AZD1222 dose. All receptors derive from an adult who received the AZD1222 COVID-19 vaccine.

The rearrangement joins TRBV29-1 to TRBJ2-1, with D possibly TRBD2 on 5 matching bases. The CDR3 runs 12 residues. Trimming left V 6 bases short and J 7 bases short, with 13 bases between. CDR1 is SQVTM, CDR2 ANQGSEA, per germline. In DNA, the CDR3 is TGCAGCGTCCTGGATGGGAGTAATGAGCAGTTCTTC. Protein sequence: CSVLDGSNEQFF.

The rearrangement joins TRBV6-5 to TRBJ1-1; TRBD1 aligns across 7 bases. J lost 8 bases, V lost 0 bases, and 3 bases had no gene match. The CDR3 consists of 13 residues. Per germline, CDR1 MNHEY and CDR2 SVGAGI. CDR3 sequence reads: CASSYSTGKEAFF. CDR3 coding DNA: TGTGCCAGCAGTTACTCGACAGGGAAGGAAGCTTTCTTT.

The chain has TRBV3-1 (or the pseudogene TRBV3-2) and TRBJ1-1, with 9 bases matching TRBD1. J gave up 4 bases and V 4 bases, and 10 bases lay outside the gene matches. Germline V gene sequence: CDR1 LGHDT, CDR2 YNNKEL (reference sequence). The CDR3 sequence is 16 residues long. The CDR3 is CASSPRPGQGSTEAFF. In nucleotides, the CDR3 is TGTGCCAGCAGCCCTCGCCCCGGACAGGGGTCCACTGAAGCTTTCTTT.

This chain's CDR3 is CATSRATGLGGYTF. CDR3 coding DNA: TGTGCCACCAGCAGAGCAACCGGGCTCGGTGGCTACACCTTC. The chain has TRBV15 and TRBJ1-2, with unresolved D. The CDR3 extends over 14 amino acids. The V gene's germline CDR1 is LNHNV and CDR2 YYDKDF (reference sequence). Trimming left V 1 base short and J 7 bases short, with 13 bases between.

The V call is TRBV7-8, the J call TRBJ1-1; the D gene is possibly TRBD1 (6 bases). CDR3 length: 18 residues. V was trimmed by 5 bases and J by 7 bases, leaving 29 bases between them. CDR1 is SGHVS, CDR2 FQNEAQ, per germline. CDR3 bases: TGTGCCAGCAGCCTCTCTTCCGGGACACCCGGCGGGAGGGGTGAAGCTTTCTTT. It is translated as CASSLSSGTPGGRGEAFF.

The V gene is TRBV30, the J gene TRBJ1-5; D uncertain. The germline V gene has CDR1 GTSNPN and CDR2 SVGIG (reference sequence). This CDR3 comprises 14 residues. V was trimmed by 3 bases and J by 3 bases, leaving 12 bases between them. CDR3 protein: CAWSALLANQPQHF. DNA of the CDR3: TGTGCCTGGAGCGCCCTTTTAGCCAATCAGCCCCAGCATTTT.

The chain uses TRBV28 and TRBJ1-6; 7 nucleotides align to TRBD1. The CDR3 consists of 14 residues. Trimming at V came to 5 bases and at J to 7 bases, leaving 5 bases not matched to a gene. CDR1 is MDHEN and CDR2 is SYDVKM in the germline V gene. The CDR3 sequence: CASSTGAGNSPLHF. CDR3 DNA sequence: TGTGCCAGCAGTACAGGGGCGGGAAATTCACCCCTCCACTTT.

This clone appeared once. The V gene is TRBV28, the J gene TRBJ1-2; 9 bases match TRBD1. V gave up 5 bases and J gave up 6 bases; unmatched junction bases: 13. The CDR3 extends over 16 amino acids. The germline gives CDR1 MDHEN, CDR2 SYDVKM. The CDR3 nucleotides read TGTGCCAGCAGTCCTAGCTACAGGGGGCCTGGTCATGGCTACACCTTC. Protein sequence: CASSPSYRGPGHGYTF.

The V gene is TRBV5-4, the J gene TRBJ2-1; a weak D match, TRBD2 (6 bases). Deletions cut 0 bases from V and 4 bases from J, with 14 bases between. The length of the CDR3 is 16 residues. Germline V gives CDR1 SGHNT, CDR2 YYREEE (reference sequence). The CDR3 sequence: CASSLGGVAVYNEQFF. The CDR3 DNA is TGTGCCAGCAGCTTGGGGGGGGTAGCGGTTTACAATGAGCAGTTCTTC.

The chain couples TRBV5-1 to TRBJ2-2; D gene ambiguous. This CDR3 comprises 15 residues. Germline V gene lookup returns CDR1 SGHRS and CDR2 YFSETQ. Trimming removed 4 bases from V and 0 bases from J, with 10 bases in between. CDR3 nucleotides: TGCGCCAGCAGCCTTCCGGCAGCGAACACCGGGGAGCTGTTTTTT. Amino acids: CASSLPAANTGELFF.

This clone has just one count. The chain has TRBV6-1 and TRBJ1-6, with no clear D. Germline V gene sequence: CDR1 MNHNS, CDR2 SASEGT. The CDR3 contains 14 residues. Between the trimmed V and J ends, which lost 2 bases and 6 bases, there was a span of 8 bases. The CDR3 coding sequence is TGTGCCAGCAGTGAATCTGTCAGTAATTCACCCCTCCACTTT. It translates to CASSESVSNSPLHF.

V usage is TRBV6-4 and J usage is TRBJ1-5, with TRBD1 identical over 8 bases. The CDR3 is 13 residues long. Germline CDR1 MRHNA, CDR2 SNTAGT. V gave up 5 bases and J gave up 5 bases; unmatched junction bases: 2. DNA of the CDR3: TGTGCCAGCAGTACGGACAGGGATCAGCCCCAGCATTTT. It translates to CASSTDRDQPQHF.

The chain has TRBV4-2 and TRBJ1-1; TRBD1 agrees at 9 bases. V lost 3 bases, J lost 3 bases, and 8 bases stayed unmatched. Germline V gene sequence: CDR1 LGHNA, CDR2 YNFKEQ. The CDR3 totals 16 residues. CDR3 coding DNA: TGTGCCAGCAGCCACTCGGACCGGGACAGGGACACTGAAGCTTTCTTT. This gives the protein CASSHSDRDRDTEAFF.

The chain recombines TRBV6-2 or TRBV6-3 with TRBJ1-5, with D unresolved. V lost 2 bases and J 0 bases, leaving 11 bases between the germline ends. Germline-derived CDR1 and CDR2 are MNHEY and SVGEGT. The CDR3 sequence is 16 residues long. CDR3 loop: CASSYHRRDSNQPQHF. The CDR3, as DNA: TGTGCCAGCAGTTACCACCGACGGGATAGCAATCAGCCCCAGCATTTT.

The table lists this clone with a few counts. The rearrangement joins TRBV28 to TRBJ2-1; 8 bases match TRBD1. This CDR3 comprises 14 residues. Losses at the gene ends were 4 bases for V and 12 bases for J; bases not matched to a gene: 11. The V gene's germline CDR1 is MDHEN and CDR2 SYDVKM. DNA for the CDR3: TGTGCCAGCAGTTATCGGGACAGGCCCCACGGGCAGTTCTTC. It encodes CASSYRDRPHGQFF.

This sequence joins TRBV5-4 and TRBJ1-1; maybe TRBD1 (5 bases). This CDR3 comprises 15 residues. With 0 bases removed from V and 5 bases from J, the gap between germline ends came to 14 bases. The V gene's germline CDR1 is SGHNT and CDR2 YYREEE (reference sequence). The CDR3 protein is CASSLGGVLLTEAFF. The CDR3 DNA follows: TGTGCCAGCAGCTTGGGGGGGGTACTATTGACTGAAGCTTTCTTT.

The CDR3 spells CASSQPGGPEAFF. DNA for the CDR3: TGTGCCAGCAGCCAGCCAGGGGGCCCTGAAGCTTTCTTT. J is TRBJ1-1 and V is TRBV7-2; TRBD1 aligns across 8 bases. The V gene end was trimmed by 5 bases and the J gene end by 6 bases; junction bases not matched to a gene: 5. The CDR3 runs 13 residues. The germline gives CDR1 SGHTA, CDR2 FQGNSA.

A few counts support this clone. This rearrangement joins TRBV2 to TRBJ2-6, with a possible D match to TRBD2 (6 bases). CDR1 and CDR2 from the germline V gene are SNHLY and FYNNEI. V lost 8 bases, J lost 0 bases, and 20 bases lay in between. CDR3 size: 18 residues. In DNA, the CDR3 is TGTGCCAGCTCAAGGGAGGTACCCTTGGGCTCTGGGGCCAACGTCCTGACTTTC. Translated, it gives CASSREVPLGSGANVLTF.

This clone was found once. One end of the junction fails to match germline, which may point to a read error. V gene TRBV6-1 combines with J gene TRBJ2-3; 13 bases match TRBD2. The CDR3 has 19 amino acids. Germline assignment: CDR1 MNHNS and CDR2 SASEGT. The CDR3 loop is CASREAVLAGGPGTDTQYF. CDR3 nucleotide sequence: TGTGCCAGCAGAGAAGCCGTACTAGCGGGAGGGCCTGGCACAGATACGCAGTATTTT.

The chain carries TRBV5-4 and TRBJ2-3; perhaps D is TRBD1 or TRBD2 (6 bases each). The CDR3 runs 17 residues. From germline, CDR1 is SGHNT and CDR2 YYREEE (reference sequence). V lost 4 bases to trimming and J lost 2 bases, with 20 bases between them. CDR3 in DNA: TGTGCCAGCAGCCCGATTAGGCCCGGGGGCTACACAGATACGCAGTATTTT. This gives the protein CASSPIRPGGYTDTQYF.